These 12 T cell receptor beta chains originate from one sample sequenced in a study of OX40 agonist ivuxolimab in advanced cancers. TCRdb's copy holds only in-frame clones and misses some; the assay was immunoSEQ multiplex PCR. The sample includes tens of thousands of clones, 70% to 90% of them seen just once. This specimen consisted of CD4+ or CD8+ T cells sorted from blood, obtained in a trial of the OX40 agonist ivuxolimab. These receptors all come from an adult with an advanced solid tumor such as melanoma, head and neck, liver or kidney cancer.

This clone was counted a few times. The V call is TRBV19, the J call TRBJ2-7, with a weak D call TRBD1 (6 bases). This CDR3 region has 14 residues. Trimming removed 6 bases from V and 5 bases from J, with 17 bases in between. The V gene's germline CDR1 is LNHDA and CDR2 SQIVND (reference sequence). The chain's CDR3 is CASRVEQGRDEQYF. The CDR3, as DNA: TGTGCCAGTAGGGTTGAACAGGGAAGGGACGAGCAGTACTTC.

V gene TRBV18 combines with J gene TRBJ1-5; D gene uncertain. V was clipped by 5 bases and J by 7 bases, with 15 bases between them. CDR3 size: 14 residues. CDR1 and CDR2 (germline): KGHSH, LQKENI. This chain's CDR3 is CASSTREAIQPQHF. The CDR3, as DNA: TGTGCCAGCTCAACGAGGGAAGCCATACAGCCCCAGCATTTT.

This clone has a single count. V is TRBV10-3 and J is TRBJ2-1; tentatively, D is TRBD1 (6 bases). Germline CDR1 reads ENHRY; CDR2 reads SYGVKD. The CDR3 is made up of 14 amino acids. V lost 2 bases to trimming and J lost 6 bases, with 11 bases between them. The chain's CDR3 is CAISEGGLFNEQFF. The CDR3 bases are TGTGCCATCAGTGAGGGGGGCCTTTTCAATGAGCAGTTCTTC.

This clone was recorded only once. V and J are TRBV5-6 and TRBJ2-7, with a weak D call TRBD1 (5 bases). There are 15 residues in the CDR3. Trimming stripped 4 bases from V and 1 base from J, with 15 bases between. The germline CDR1 and CDR2 sequences are SGHDT and YYEEEE. The CDR3 spells CASSPWGRQSYEQYF. The DNA of the CDR3 is TGTGCCAGCAGCCCCTGGGGTCGACAGTCCTACGAGCAGTACTTC.

The chain links TRBV18 to TRBJ2-7; 8 positions match TRBD1. This CDR3 region has 15 residues. The ends lost 3 bases at V and 0 bases at J; junction bases unmatched: 4. Germline V gene lookup returns CDR1 KGHSH and CDR2 LQKENI. This chain's CDR3 is CASSPRQGTSYEQYF. The CDR3 DNA is TGTGCCAGCTCACCTCGACAGGGGACCTCCTACGAGCAGTACTTC.

The chain is built from TRBV25-1 and TRBJ2-5, with D possibly called TRBD1 or TRBD2 (6 bases each). Germline V gene lookup returns CDR1 MGHDK and CDR2 SYGVNS. The CDR3 length is 16 residues. Trimming removed 1 base from V and 2 bases from J, with 14 bases in between. The CDR3 reads CASSESLSGAQETQYF. CDR3 nucleotides: TGTGCCAGCAGTGAATCTCTCTCGGGGGCTCAAGAGACCCAGTACTTC.

The chain's CDR3 is CASSSRRRGKLYEQYF. The CDR3 bases are TGTGCCAGCAGTTCCCGGCGAAGGGGGAAGCTGTACGAGCAGTACTTC. The chain joins TRBV27 to TRBJ2-7; weak D call: TRBD1 (6 bases). V was cut by 4 bases and J by 4 bases, with 20 bases left in between. The germline V gene encodes CDR1 MNHEY and CDR2 SMNVEV (reference sequence). The CDR3 sequence is 16 residues long.

The gene calls are TRBV15 and TRBJ1-1, with a weak D call TRBD1 (6 bases). The ends were cut back, 1 base at V and 4 bases at J, with 19 bases in the middle. The length of the CDR3 is 17 residues. The germline V gene encodes CDR1 LNHNV and CDR2 YYDKDF (reference sequence). CDR3 nucleotide sequence: TGTGCCACCAGCAGAGGGGGTGGGGGGCAGAAGGGCACTGAAGCTTTCTTT. Amino acids: CATSRGGGGQKGTEAFF.

The V call is TRBV19, the J call TRBJ1-1; 7 nucleotides match TRBD1. The V and J ends lost 4 bases and 5 bases, in that order; junction bases with no gene match: 13. Germline-derived CDR1 and CDR2 are LNHDA and SQIVND (reference sequence). This CDR3 has 16 residues. CDR3 bases: TGTGCCAGTAGTAAGGGACAGCGGTGGACGGGGACTGAAGCTTTCTTT. Residues: CASSKGQRWTGTEAFF.

V is TRBV10-2 and J is TRBJ2-5, with TRBD2 matching over 8 bases. This CDR3 contains 14 residues. J lost 5 bases, V lost 6 bases, and 8 bases had no gene match. CDR1 and CDR2 from the germline V gene are WSHSY and SAAADI. The CDR3 is CASRTTGTRETQYF. The CDR3 DNA sequence: TGCGCCAGCAGAACAACCGGGACTAGGGAGACCCAGTACTTC.

V is TRBV7-9 and J is TRBJ2-3; 12 bases fit TRBD1. In germline, CDR1 is SEHNR, CDR2 FQNEAQ (reference sequence). This CDR3 comprises 15 residues. V shed 6 bases and J 3 bases; nucleotides not matched to a gene: 4. In DNA form, the CDR3 reads TGTGCCAGCAGAAAGGGACAGGGGGCAACAGATACGCAGTATTTT. Translated, it gives CASRKGQGATDTQYF.

The genes are TRBV2 and TRBJ1-2; D not certain. This CDR3 spans 15 amino acids. V was cut by 0 bases and J by 9 bases, with 17 bases left in between. Germline V gives CDR1 SNHLY, CDR2 FYNNEI. The CDR3 protein is CASSEAGSRGYCYTF. CDR3 nucleotides: TGTGCCAGCAGTGAAGCGGGTAGTCGAGGATATTGCTACACCTTC.